Following are 2 T cell receptor beta chains from one sample sequenced in a study of shared clonotypes between healthy human individuals. The method was immunoSEQ multiplex PCR; TCRdb's version includes in-frame clones alone and lacks a portion of them. The data hold millions of clones, with 85% to 95% observed a single time. The material sequenced was naive CD4+ T cells from PBMCs. Subset of the sample: CD45RA+ positively selected. The receptors shown here come from a man between 18 and 29 years old in good health. Some clones in this sample may be carry-over from other donors' samples.

CDR3 nucleotide sequence: TGTGCCAGACGGCTCAGTACCCAGTACTTC. Protein: CARRLSTQYF. The chain uses TRBV12-1 and TRBJ2-5. TRBV12-1 corresponds to a pseudogene. CDR3 size: 10 residues.

V usage is TRBV28 and J usage is TRBJ2-1; D not resolved. V lost 6 bases to trimming and J lost 9 bases, with 12 bases between them. CDR3 length equals 12 residues. Per germline, CDR1 MDHEN and CDR2 SYDVKM. Here the CDR3 reads CASRLSGGEQFF. CDR3 sequence (DNA): TGTGCCAGCAGGCTGTCGGGTGGTGAGCAGTTCTTC.